Reported below is one TCR beta chain. Its cognate antigen is unknown. This may be a read error, as it is one base from a much larger clone. Researchers report isolating at least 6 million PBMCs per sample. V shed 7 bases and J shed 2 bases, with 9 bases lying between them. CDR3 size: 12 residues. The germline gives CDR1 SNHLY, CDR2 FYNNEI. This specimen comes from a study of blood T cells in healthy people across ages. General observations from the study: Changes in expanded clonotypes were possibly confounded, as the CMV status of donors was unknown.

The second PCR ran roughly 7 to 12 cycles with a sample-barcoded 5' primer and J-beta primers. In TCRdb, the 5' RACE reads were re-called with MiXCR into one record per CDR3 protein. The top ten clones hold around 9.6% of a sample with 900,000 to 950,000 distinct CDR3 sequences, 25% to 30% of them seen once. The data were also submitted as part of a second study, on T cells of mothers and their children. This second report adds: Overlap in related mother-child pairs always slightly exceeded unrelated pairs, never significantly.

The origin of this receptor is a woman in her thirties or forties in good health. This sequence joins TRBV2 and TRBJ2-7; D remains unclear. Material for sequencing was blood. CDR3 coding DNA: TGTGCCAGCAACTTGAACGCCTACGAGCAGTACTTC. Translated, it gives CASNLNAYEQYF.